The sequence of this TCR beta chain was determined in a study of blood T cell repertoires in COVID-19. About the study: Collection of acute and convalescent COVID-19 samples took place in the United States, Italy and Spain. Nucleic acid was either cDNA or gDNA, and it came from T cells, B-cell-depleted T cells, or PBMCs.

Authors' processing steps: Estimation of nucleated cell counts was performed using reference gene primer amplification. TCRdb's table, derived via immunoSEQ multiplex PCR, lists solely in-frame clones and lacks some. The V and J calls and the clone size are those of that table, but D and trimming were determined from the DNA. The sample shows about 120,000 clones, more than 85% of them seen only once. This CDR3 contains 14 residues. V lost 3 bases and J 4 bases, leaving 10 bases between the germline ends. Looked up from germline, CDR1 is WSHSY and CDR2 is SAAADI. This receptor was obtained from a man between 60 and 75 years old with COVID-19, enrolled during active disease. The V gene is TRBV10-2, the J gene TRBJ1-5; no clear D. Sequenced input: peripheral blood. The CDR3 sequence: CASSDPGLNQPQHF. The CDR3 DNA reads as TGCGCCAGCAGTGATCCAGGTCTGAATCAGCCCCAGCATTTT.